A selection of T cell receptor beta chains follows, all from one sample in a study of blood T cell repertoires in COVID-19. Only in-frame clones appear in the TCRdb table, and some are missing; sequencing was by immunoSEQ multiplex PCR. The sample shows 200,000 to 300,000 clones, around 87% of them seen only once. Sequenced sample: peripheral blood. Receptors were obtained from a woman aged 25 to 39 who had recovered from COVID-19. Both conserved end residues are part of each CDR3.

V gene: TRBV6-5
J gene: TRBJ2-7
CDR3 protein: CASSYGQQGALEQYF

V gene: TRBV9
J gene: TRBJ2-5
CDR3 protein: CASSQVGETQYF

V gene: TRBV4-1
J gene: TRBJ2-7
CDR3 protein: CASSQDRTVTYEQYF

V gene: TRBV4-1
J gene: TRBJ1-6
CDR3 protein: CASRQALDRQFGIYSPLHF

V gene: TRBV5-4
J gene: TRBJ2-3
CDR3 protein: CASSQEGVRTDTQYF

V gene: TRBV6-1
J gene: TRBJ1-1
CDR3 protein: CASSEGLVNTEAFF

V gene: TRBV19
J gene: TRBJ2-1
CDR3 protein: CASQGSLYNEQFF

V gene: TRBV27
J gene: TRBJ2-7
CDR3 protein: CASSLGDRLDEQYF

V gene: TRBV7-9
J gene: TRBJ2-4
CDR3 protein: CASSSPRGIQYF

V gene: TRBV29-1
J gene: TRBJ2-5
CDR3 protein: CSADTGEYQETQYF

V gene: TRBV4-1
J gene: TRBJ1-2
CDR3 protein: CASSQETGAYGYTF

V gene: TRBV7-2
J gene: TRBJ2-7
CDR3 protein: CASSFYRGALYEQYF

V gene: TRBV4-1
J gene: TRBJ2-7
CDR3 protein: CASSQKDRGGSYEQYF

V gene: TRBV9
J gene: TRBJ1-2
CDR3 protein: CASSVTTGHNGYTF

V gene: TRBV7-2
J gene: TRBJ1-4
CDR3 protein: CASREFTGGINEKLFF

V gene: TRBV7-3
J gene: TRBJ2-1
CDR3 protein: CASSSQLAGTNNEQFF

V gene: TRBV6-5
J gene: TRBJ1-5
CDR3 protein: CATTPGAHSNQPQHF

V gene: TRBV7-6
J gene: TRBJ2-2
CDR3 protein: CASSPPIEGAGTGELFF

V gene: TRBV19
J gene: TRBJ1-2
CDR3 protein: CASSTWGDSANYGYTF

V gene: TRBV29-1
J gene: TRBJ2-2
CDR3 protein: CSVASGLPGELFF

V gene: TRBV5-6
J gene: TRBJ2-6
CDR3 protein: CASSLRRGADFGANVLTF

V gene: TRBV24-1
J gene: TRBJ1-4
CDR3 protein: CATIPGQGNEKLFF

V gene: TRBV6-5
J gene: TRBJ2-2
CDR3 protein: CASNNLGGTGELFF

V gene: TRBV18
J gene: TRBJ2-2
CDR3 protein: CASSLSQAANTGELFF

V gene: TRBV7-9
J gene: TRBJ2-5
CDR3 protein: CASSLVAAETQYF

V gene: TRBV6-2/TRBV6-3
J gene: TRBJ1-1
CDR3 protein: CASSYAGMNTEAFF

V gene: TRBV7-3
J gene: TRBJ2-2
CDR3 protein: CASSSLPNTGELFF

V gene: TRBV4-1
J gene: TRBJ1-2
CDR3 protein: CASSQGGAGYGYTF

V gene: TRBV27
J gene: TRBJ1-1
CDR3 protein: CASSRRQNTEAFF